Each of the 16 T cell receptor beta chains below was sequenced from the same sample in a study of blood T cells in healthy people across ages. Next came a second PCR, run for about 6 to 12 cycles, which used a sample-barcoded 5' primer along with a J-beta primer mix. TCRdb itself ran the 5' RACE reads through MiXCR, one entry per CDR3 protein. Found here are about 1.1 million distinct CDR3 sequences, roughly two fifths of them singletons; the top ten hold roughly 13%. The sample taken for sequencing was blood. Receptors originate from a man between 18 and 29 years old in good health.

The chain uses TRBV27 and TRBJ2-6, with D possibly called TRBD1 or TRBD2 (5 bases each). V was shortened by 6 bases and J by 2 bases, with 14 bases between the two germline ends. CDR3 length: 16 residues. Looked up from germline, CDR1 is MNHEY and CDR2 is SMNVEV (reference sequence). The CDR3 DNA reads as TGTGCCAGCAGACCAGCACGGGGACCTGGGGCCAACGTCCTGACTTTC. Translating it yields CASRPARGPGANVLTF. The full variable domain, in which reference TRBV27 and TRBJ2-6 provide the parts outside the CDR3, is EAQVTQNPRYLITVTGKKLTVTCSQNMNHEYMSWYRQDPGLGLRQIYYSMNVEVTDKGDVPEGYKVSRKEKRNFPLILESPSPNQTSLYFCASRPARGPGANVLTFGAGSRLTVL.

V is TRBV12-3 or TRBV12-4 and J is TRBJ2-3; TRBD2 is a possible D gene (6 bases). V lost 3 bases, J lost 0 bases, and 10 bases lay in between. The CDR3 loop spans 15 amino acids. This chain's CDR3 is CASSLPSVSTDTQYF. CDR3 in DNA: TGTGCCAGCAGTTTGCCTAGCGTGAGCACAGATACGCAGTATTTT.

The rearrangement links TRBV20-1 to TRBJ1-5; tentatively, D is TRBD1 (5 bases). Deletions cut 6 bases from V and 2 bases from J, with 11 bases between. Germline V lookup: CDR1 DFQATT, CDR2 SNEGSKA (reference sequence). This CDR3 is built from 13 residues. Written as DNA, the CDR3 is TGCAGTGCCCACGGCAGGGGCAATCAGCCCCAGCATTTT. Protein sequence: CSAHGRGNQPQHF.

This clonotype was counted between two and nine times. The chain couples TRBV5-5 to TRBJ1-4; D remains unclear. The CDR3 extends over 16 amino acids. Per germline, CDR1 SGHKS and CDR2 YYEKEE (reference sequence). V lost 1 base and J lost 4, with 14 bases in between. CDR3 nucleotide sequence: TGTGCCAGCAGCTTGAGTAACAGTCGAGTTAATGAAAAACTGTTTTTT. This encodes CASSLSNSRVNEKLFF.

This rearrangement joins TRBV2 to TRBJ2-5; no clear D gene. Between the trimmed V and J ends, which lost 4 bases and 4 bases, there was a span of 10 bases. This CDR3 spans 13 amino acids. Germline values: CDR1 SNHLY, CDR2 FYNNEI. CDR3 loop: CASSVRVLETQYF. CDR3 DNA sequence: TGTGCCAGCAGTGTTCGAGTCTTAGAGACCCAGTACTTC.

This clonotype was counted a few times. This sequence joins TRBV5-1 and TRBJ1-6; no definite D call. The CDR3 length is 13 residues. V was cut by 0 bases and J by 8 bases, with 6 bases left in between. From germline, CDR1 is SGHRS and CDR2 YFSETQ. CDR3 nucleotides: TGCGCCAGCAGCTTGGTGTCGGATTCACCCCTCCACTTT. Protein sequence: CASSLVSDSPLHF.

This clonotype occurred a few times. This chain connects TRBV25-1 to TRBJ2-1; D remains ambiguous. Germline values: CDR1 MGHDK, CDR2 SYGVNS. CDR3 length: 14 amino acids. The V end was cut by 5 bases, the J end by 6 bases, with 14 bases between. The CDR3: CASSLVGIGNEQFF. The CDR3, as DNA: TGTGCCAGCAGTTTAGTGGGGATAGGCAATGAGCAGTTCTTC.

This clonotype was seen many times. This chain links TRBV20-1 with TRBJ1-2; tentatively, D is TRBD1 (6 bases). The V gene's germline CDR1 is DFQATT and CDR2 SNEGSKA (reference sequence). This CDR3 contains 13 residues. V was trimmed by 3 bases and J by 4 bases, leaving 12 bases between them. The CDR3 here is CSASPGASYGYTF. DNA of the CDR3: TGCAGTGCTAGCCCGGGGGCCAGCTATGGCTACACCTTC.

The genes are TRBV7-8 and TRBJ2-4; D perhaps matches TRBD2 (5 bases). V was trimmed by 6 bases and J by 0 bases, leaving 15 bases between them. Looked up from germline, CDR1 is SGHVS and CDR2 is FQNEAQ. The CDR3 covers 16 residues. Written as DNA, the CDR3 is TGTGCCAGCAGTCTGGACTCGAGGCTAGCCAAAAACATTCAGTACTTC. It specifies CASSLDSRLAKNIQYF.

This chain uses TRBV20-1 with TRBJ1-1; D gene unclear. CDR1 is DFQATT and CDR2 is SNEGSKA in the germline V gene (reference sequence). V lost 1 base to trimming and J lost 11 bases, with 11 bases between them. The CDR3 runs to 11 residues. The CDR3 here is CSARVASSAFF. CDR3 nucleotides: TGCAGTGCTAGAGTCGCGTCGAGTGCTTTCTTT.

The chain is built from TRBV4-1 and TRBJ1-1; the D is unclear. Germline CDR1 MGHRA, CDR2 YSYEKL. Trimming left V 2 bases short and J 0 bases short, with 10 bases between. This CDR3 spans 15 amino acids. In DNA form, the CDR3 reads TGCGCCAGCAGCCAACCTCAGTCCATGAACACTGAAGCTTTCTTT. Protein sequence: CASSQPQSMNTEAFF.

The chain has TRBV7-2 and TRBJ1-2; D remains ambiguous. The CDR3 spans 13 residues. Germline loops: CDR1 SGHTA, CDR2 FQGNSA. Trimming removed 3 bases from V and 6 bases from J, with 11 bases in between. In DNA, the CDR3 is TGTGCCAGCAGCTTTAGAGTGGGAAATGGCTACACCTTC. Translation gives CASSFRVGNGYTF. The whole variable domain, remainder taken from reference TRBV7-2 and TRBJ1-2, is GAGVSQSPSNKVTEKGKDVELRCDPISGHTALYWYRQSLGQGLEFLIYFQGNSAPDKSGLPSDRFSAERTGGSVSTLTIQRTQQEDSAVYLCASSFRVGNGYTFGSGTRLTVV.

There are a few counts of this clonotype. V gene TRBV11-1 combines with J gene TRBJ2-1; 8 bases match TRBD2. Germline V gene lookup returns CDR1 SGHAT and CDR2 FQDESV (reference sequence). The CDR3 runs 15 residues. The trim removed 5 bases at V and 7 bases at J, leaving 10 bases unmatched. This chain's CDR3 is CASSAFGGAGNEQFF. CDR3 nucleotide sequence: TGTGCCAGCAGCGCATTCGGGGGGGCGGGGAATGAGCAGTTCTTC.

The chain has TRBV12-5 and TRBJ1-1; D gene unclear. Trimming pared 9 bases from V and 2 bases from J, leaving 13 bases between. This CDR3 spans 13 amino acids. Germline V lookup: CDR1 LGHNT, CDR2 FRNRAP. CDR3 nucleotide sequence: TGTGCTAGGAGGAACAGATATAACACTGAAGCTTTCTTT. This codes for CARRNRYNTEAFF.

The J gene is TRBJ1-4, the V gene TRBV7-9, with a tentative D call TRBD1 (5 bases). This CDR3 is built from 16 residues. CDR1 SEHNR and CDR2 FQNEAQ come from the germline V gene (reference sequence). V gave up 7 bases and J gave up 5 bases, with 20 bases separating them. The CDR3 protein is CASKPQTTATNEKLFF. The CDR3 DNA follows: TGTGCCAGCAAACCACAAACGACAGCTACGAATGAAAAACTGTTTTTT.

The rearrangement joins TRBV6-5 to TRBJ2-3, with a weak D call TRBD2 (6 bases). CDR1 is MNHEY, CDR2 SVGAGI, per germline. The V and J ends lost 5 bases and 6 bases respectively, with 12 bases between them. The CDR3 contains 13 residues. The CDR3 spells CASSRNREDTQYF. DNA for the CDR3: TGTGCCAGCAGTCGGAATCGGGAGGATACGCAGTATTTT.